These 10 T cell receptor beta chains originate from one sample sequenced in a study of blood T cell repertoires in COVID-19. The assay was immunoSEQ multiplex PCR, and TCRdb's table has in-frame clones only and misses some. The data show some 120,000 clones, with less than 85% seen just once and approximately 2.1% held by the top ten. The specimen sequenced was peripheral blood. These receptors were taken from a man aged 25-45 years with acute or convalescent COVID-19.

This clone was counted a few times. The gene calls are TRBV30 and TRBJ2-2; TRBD2 aligns across 8 bases. Germline CDR1 GTSNPN, CDR2 SVGIG (reference sequence). The CDR3 is made up of 14 amino acids. V lost 2 bases to trimming and J lost 5 bases; unmatched junction nucleotides: 4. The CDR3 loop reads CAWSTRGDTGELFF. CDR3 bases: TGTGCCTGGAGTACGCGGGGGGATACCGGGGAGCTGTTTTTT.

J is TRBJ1-5 and V is TRBV19; 9 bases agree with TRBD1. The CDR3 is 15 residues long. Trimming removed 3 bases from V and 7 bases from J; junction bases left unmatched: 7. The germline V gene encodes CDR1 LNHDA and CDR2 SQIVND (reference sequence). The CDR3 sequence: CASSMGTGFDQPQHF. The CDR3 DNA reads TGTGCCAGTAGTATGGGGACAGGGTTCGACCAGCCCCAGCATTTT.

V usage is TRBV4-2 and J usage is TRBJ2-1, with TRBD1 matching 7 bases. V was clipped by 1 base and J by 4 bases; unmatched bases: 7. The germline V gene has CDR1 LGHNA and CDR2 YNFKEQ. This CDR3 comprises 16 residues. The CDR3 is CASSQGGQEIYNEQFF. Written as DNA, the CDR3 is TGTGCCAGCAGCCAAGGAGGACAGGAGATATACAATGAGCAGTTCTTC.

This clone was picked up one time. V gene TRBV6-2 or TRBV6-3 combines with J gene TRBJ1-1, with 9 bases identical to TRBD1. Germline-derived CDR1 and CDR2 are MNHEY and SVGEGT. CDR3 length: 12 amino acids. Trimming took 2 bases from V and 11 from J; bases not matched to a gene: 3. The CDR3 DNA reads TGTGCCAGCAGTTACCCTGGACAGGGGGCTTTCTTT. Its protein is CASSYPGQGAFF.

This clone appeared once. This chain's CDR3 is CASSSQSSGSSDTQYF. Here the CDR3 DNA reads TGTGCCAGCAGCTCTCAGTCTAGCGGGAGTAGTGATACGCAGTATTTT. V gene TRBV3-1 (or the pseudogene TRBV3-2) combines with J gene TRBJ2-3, with 10 bases matching TRBD2. V shed 5 bases and J 6 bases; nucleotides not matched to a gene: 11. Germline V gene lookup returns CDR1 LGHDT and CDR2 YNNKEL (reference sequence). CDR3 length: 16 amino acids.

This clone showed up just a few times. V and J are TRBV27 and TRBJ1-2, with 7 bases that match TRBD1. CDR1 is MNHEY and CDR2 is SMNVEV in the germline V gene (reference sequence). Trimming took 5 bases from V and 4 from J; bases not matched to a gene: 4. The CDR3 is made up of 13 amino acids. CDR3 protein: CASSPTGTYGYTF. DNA of the CDR3: TGTGCCAGCAGTCCGACAGGGACCTATGGCTACACCTTC.

The chain carries TRBV5-1 and TRBJ1-5; tentatively, D is TRBD1 (5 bases). Trimming stripped 4 bases from V and 7 bases from J, with 18 bases between. CDR3 length: 15 amino acids. CDR1 and CDR2 from the germline V gene are SGHRS and YFSETQ. The CDR3 sequence: CASSPLGAVGQPQHF. The DNA of the CDR3 is TGCGCCAGCAGCCCCCTTGGGGCGGTGGGCCAGCCCCAGCATTTT. The complete variable domain, with remaining parts taken from reference TRBV5-1 and TRBJ1-5, reads KAGVTQTPRYLIKTRGQQVTLSCSPISGHRSVSWYQQTPGQGLQFLFEYFSETQRNKGNFPGRFSGRQFSNSRSEMNVSTLELGDSALYLCASSPLGAVGQPQHFGDGTRLSIL.

The chain joins TRBV2 to TRBJ1-4; D uncertain. The germline V and J ends were trimmed by 8 bases and 0 bases, with 13 bases remaining between them. Germline CDR1 reads SNHLY; CDR2 reads FYNNEI. There are 15 residues in the CDR3. The chain's CDR3 is CASAPGPTTNEKLFF. DNA of the CDR3: TGTGCCAGCGCCCCGGGTCCAACAACTAATGAAAAACTGTTTTTT.

The chain employs TRBV12-3 or TRBV12-4 and TRBJ2-7; D ambiguous. The CDR3 has 13 amino acids. The germline V and J ends were trimmed by 4 bases and 0 bases, with 7 bases remaining between them. Here the CDR3 DNA reads TGTGCCAGCAGTTCCACATCCTCCTACGAGCAGTACTTC. Its translation: CASSSTSSYEQYF.

J is TRBJ2-7 and V is TRBV6-1; D is unresolved. Germline V lookup: CDR1 MNHNS, CDR2 SASEGT. The CDR3 runs to 14 residues. The ends were cut back, 0 bases at V and 3 bases at J, with 9 bases in the middle. The CDR3 protein is CASSEASFLYEQYV. In DNA, the CDR3 is TGTGCCAGCAGTGAAGCTAGTTTCCTCTACGAGCAGTACGTC.